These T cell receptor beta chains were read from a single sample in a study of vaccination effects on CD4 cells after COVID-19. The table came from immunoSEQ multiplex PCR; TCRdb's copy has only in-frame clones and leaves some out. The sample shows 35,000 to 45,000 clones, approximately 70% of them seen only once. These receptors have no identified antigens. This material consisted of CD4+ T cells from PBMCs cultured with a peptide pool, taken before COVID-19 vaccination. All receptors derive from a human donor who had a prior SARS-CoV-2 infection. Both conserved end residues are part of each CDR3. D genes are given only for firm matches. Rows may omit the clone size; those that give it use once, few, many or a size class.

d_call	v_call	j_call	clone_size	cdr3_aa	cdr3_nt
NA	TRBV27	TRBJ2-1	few	CASSRPGKPSYNEQFF	TGTGCCAGCAGCAGACCTGGGAAGCCATCCTACAATGAGCAGTTCTTC
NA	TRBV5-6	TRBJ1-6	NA	CASRSDGRPGSPLHF	TGTGCCAGCAGGTCGGACGGCCGGCCGGGGTCACCCCTCCACTTT
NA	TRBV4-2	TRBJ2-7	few	CASSQLSSGTYEQYF	TGTGCCAGCAGCCAACTTTCCTCTGGGACCTACGAGCAGTACTTC
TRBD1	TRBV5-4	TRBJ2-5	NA	CASSPGQSQETQYF	TGTGCCAGCAGCCCGGGACAGAGTCAAGAGACCCAGTACTTC
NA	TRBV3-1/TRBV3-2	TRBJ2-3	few	CASSPYRDTQYF	TGTGCCAGCAGCCCCTATAGAGATACGCAGTATTTT
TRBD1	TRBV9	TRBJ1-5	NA	CASSETGYGNQPQHF	TGTGCCAGCAGCGAGACAGGGTACGGGAATCAGCCCCAGCATTTT
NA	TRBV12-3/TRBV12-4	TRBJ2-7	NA	CASSFRSASEQYF	TGTGCCAGCAGTTTTCGGTCAGCTTCCGAGCAGTACTTC
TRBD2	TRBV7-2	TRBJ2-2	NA	CASSLTSGANTGELFF	TGTGCCAGCAGCTTGACTAGCGGAGCAAACACCGGGGAGCTGTTTTTT
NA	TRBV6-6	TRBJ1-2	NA	CASRSQENYGYTF	TGTGCCAGCAGGTCACAGGAAAACTATGGCTACACCTTC
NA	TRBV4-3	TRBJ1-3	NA	CASSPNIGAGNTIYF	TGCGCCAGCAGCCCCAATATAGGGGCAGGAAACACCATATATTTT
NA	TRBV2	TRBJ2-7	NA	CASSRQRPPYEQYF	TGTGCCAGCAGCCGACAGAGACCTCCCTACGAGCAGTACTTC
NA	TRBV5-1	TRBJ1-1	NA	CASSRGGLGTEAFF	TGCGCCAGCAGCCGGGGAGGGCTGGGCACTGAAGCTTTCTTT
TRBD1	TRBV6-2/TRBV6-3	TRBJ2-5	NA	CASSYTGTGDETQYF	TGTGCCAGCAGCTATACCGGGACAGGGGACGAGACCCAGTACTTC
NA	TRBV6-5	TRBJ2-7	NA	CASSYSSPVGVYEQYF	TGTGCCAGCAGTTACTCGTCGCCGGTAGGGGTCTACGAGCAGTACTTC
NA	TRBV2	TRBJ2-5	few	CASNTVETQYF	TGTGCCAGCAACACTGTCGAGACCCAGTACTTC
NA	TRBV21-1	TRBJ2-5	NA	CASSKTGGFGETQYF	TGTGCCAGCAGCAAAACAGGGGGCTTCGGGGAGACCCAGTACTTC
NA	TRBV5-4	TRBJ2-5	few	CASSLDPIVRETQYF	TGTGCCAGCAGCCTAGACCCCATCGTTCGGGAGACCCAGTACTTC
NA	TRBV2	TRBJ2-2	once	CASNAMGSGELFF	TGTGCCAGCAATGCTATGGGTTCCGGGGAGCTGTTTTTT
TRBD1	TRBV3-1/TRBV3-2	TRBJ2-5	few	CASSQDPRGHGETQYF	TGTGCCAGCAGCCAAGATCCCAGGGGGCATGGCGAGACCCAGTACTTC
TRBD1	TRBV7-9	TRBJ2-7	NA	CASSLKDRGYIYEQYF	TGTGCCAGCAGCTTAAAGGACAGGGGGTACATCTACGAGCAGTACTTC
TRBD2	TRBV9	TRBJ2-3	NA	CASSASGSTDTQYF	TGTGCCAGCAGCGCTAGCGGGAGCACAGATACGCAGTATTTT
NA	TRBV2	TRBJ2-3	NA	CASSETTDTQYF	TGTGCCAGCAGTGAAACGACAGATACGCAGTATTTT
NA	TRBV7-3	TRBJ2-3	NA	CASSQERLSSTDTQYF	TGTGCCAGCAGCCAGGAGAGACTTTCTAGCACAGATACGCAGTATTTT
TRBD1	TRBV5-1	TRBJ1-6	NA	CASSLDRGEFTLHF	TGCGCCAGCAGCCTTGACAGGGGAGAATTCACCCTCCACTTT
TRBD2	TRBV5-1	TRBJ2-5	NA	CASSLAGLAETQYF	TGCGCCAGCAGCTTGGCTGGACTAGCCGAGACCCAGTACTTC
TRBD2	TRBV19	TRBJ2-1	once	CASSMLAGGAYNEQFF	TGTGCCAGTAGTATGTTAGCGGGAGGGGCCTACAATGAGCAGTTCTTC
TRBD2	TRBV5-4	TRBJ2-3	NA	CASSKPGAGGTDTQYF	TGTGCCAGCAGCAAGCCGGGGGCGGGGGGGACAGATACGCAGTATTTT
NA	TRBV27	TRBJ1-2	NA	CASSLTGNYGYTF	TGTGCCAGCAGTTTAACAGGGAACTATGGCTACACCTTC
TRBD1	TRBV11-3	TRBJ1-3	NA	CASSPSTGGNTIYF	TGTGCCAGCAGCCCATCGACAGGGGGAAACACCATATATTTT
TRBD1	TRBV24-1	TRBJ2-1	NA	CATSDPGDRGRDEQFF	TGTGCCACCAGTGATCCCGGGGACAGGGGACGAGATGAGCAGTTCTTC
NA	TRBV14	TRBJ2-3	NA	CASSQYTDTQYF	TGTGCCAGCAGCCAATACACAGATACGCAGTATTTT
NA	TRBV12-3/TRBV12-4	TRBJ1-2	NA	CASSLILYYGYTF	TGTGCCAGCAGTTTGATCCTCTACTATGGCTACACCTTC
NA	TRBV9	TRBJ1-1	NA	CASSPIGLNTEAFF	TGTGCCAGCAGCCCAATCGGACTAAACACTGAAGCTTTCTTT
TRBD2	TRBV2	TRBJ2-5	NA	CASSEEAGSGTSETQYF	TGTGCCAGCAGTGAGGAGGCGGGTAGCGGGACTTCAGAGACCCAGTACTTC
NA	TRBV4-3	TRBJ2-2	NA	CASSQEGRPPRGELFF	TGCGCCAGCAGCCAAGAAGGTAGACCGCCCAGGGGGGAGCTGTTTTTT
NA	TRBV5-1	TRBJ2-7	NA	CASSSMTGAGEQYF	TGCGCCAGCAGCTCAATGACGGGGGCCGGCGAGCAGTACTTC
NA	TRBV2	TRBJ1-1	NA	CASSDQAARLEAFF	TGTGCCAGCAGCGATCAAGCCGCGCGTCTTGAAGCTTTCTTT
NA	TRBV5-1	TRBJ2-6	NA	CASSLEHSSGANVLTF	TGCGCCAGCAGCTTGGAGCATAGCTCTGGGGCCAACGTCCTGACTTTC
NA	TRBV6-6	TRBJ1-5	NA	CASSYVVGVANQPQHF	TGTGCCAGCAGTTACGTGGTCGGAGTCGCAAATCAGCCCCAGCATTTT
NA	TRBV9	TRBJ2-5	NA	CASSVGGGQLLQETQYF	TGTGCCAGCAGCGTCGGGGGGGGACAGCTATTACAAGAGACCCAGTACTTC
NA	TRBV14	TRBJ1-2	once	CASSQFGRSGGYTF	TGTGCCAGCAGCCAATTTGGCAGGTCGGGTGGCTACACCTTC
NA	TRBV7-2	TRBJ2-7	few	CASSLTLQGSEQYF	TGTGCCAGCAGCTTAACCCTGCAGGGAAGCGAGCAGTACTTC
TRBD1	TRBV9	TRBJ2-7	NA	CASSVGASSGTGQLLGTYEQYF	TGTGCCAGCAGCGTAGGCGCTTCATCCGGGACAGGGCAATTACTGGGGACCTACGAGCAGTACTTC